The next 27 T cell receptor beta chains were all read from a single sample in a study of T cell clones after liver transplantation. Repertoires were generated with immunoSEQ multiplex PCR, while TCRdb's copy carries only in-frame clones and drops some. The sample lists approximately 68,000 clones, over 70% occurring once. The sequencing here drew on CD4+ T cells from blood, taken before liver transplant. The receptors here all came from a human donor who received a liver transplant.

This clone was seen a few times. The chain uses TRBV7-8 and TRBJ2-5, with D possibly matching TRBD2 (6 bases). Between the trimmed V and J ends, which lost 5 bases and 5 bases, there was a span of 18 bases. CDR3 length: 15 residues. The germline gives CDR1 SGHVS, CDR2 FQNEAQ. The CDR3 bases are TGTGCCAGCAGCAACCGGGACTCAAGCCGGGAGACCCAGTACTTC. Amino acids: CASSNRDSSRETQYF.

The J gene is TRBJ2-5, the V gene TRBV10-3, with D perhaps assigned TRBD1 or TRBD2 (5 bases each). This CDR3 region has 16 residues. V dropped 0 bases and J dropped 0 bases, with 11 bases sitting between them. The germline gives CDR1 ENHRY, CDR2 SYGVKD. The CDR3 is CAISESGPRYQETQYF. The DNA of the CDR3 is TGTGCCATCAGTGAGTCGGGACCGCGGTACCAAGAGACCCAGTACTTC.

The J gene is TRBJ2-4, the V gene TRBV6-5; perhaps D is TRBD1 or TRBD2 (5 bases each). With 7 bases removed from V and 5 bases from J, the gap between germline ends came to 12 bases. Germline CDR1 reads MNHEY; CDR2 reads SVGAGI. This CDR3 has 13 amino acids. The CDR3 loop is CASMVMGENIQYF. The CDR3 nucleotides read TGTGCCAGCATGGTGATGGGGGAAAACATTCAGTACTTC.

The gene calls are TRBV4-3 and TRBJ1-2; 10 bases are shared with TRBD1. J was trimmed by 2 bases and V by 6 bases; bases with no gene match: 6. The CDR3 contains 15 residues. In germline, CDR1 is LGHNA, CDR2 YSLEER. CDR3 region: CASRPGTGVNYGYTF. The CDR3 region has the DNA TGCGCCAGCAGACCCGGGACAGGGGTAAACTATGGCTACACCTTC.

This clone was seen a single time. The rearrangement links TRBV7-8 to TRBJ2-7; 9 bases agree with TRBD1. This CDR3 spans 13 amino acids. Germline CDR1 is SGHVS and CDR2 is FQNEAQ. V lost 5 bases to trimming and J lost 4 bases; unmatched junction nucleotides: 3. The CDR3 DNA reads as TGTGCCAGCAGCCTAGACAGGGGGTACGAGCAGTACTTC. Residues: CASSLDRGYEQYF. The entire variable domain, with the rest obtained from reference TRBV7-8 and TRBJ2-7, is as follows: GAGVSQSPRYKVAKRGQDVALRCDPISGHVSLFWYQQALGQGPEFLTYFQNEAQLDKSGLPSDRFFAERPEGSVSTLKIQRTQQEDSAVYLCASSLDRGYEQYFGPGTRLTVT.

J is TRBJ1-5 and V is TRBV28; D perhaps matches TRBD1 (6 bases). The CDR3 runs to 16 residues. Germline values: CDR1 MDHEN, CDR2 SYDVKM. The V end was cut by 5 bases, the J end by 4 bases, with 18 bases between. CDR3 amino acids: CASSPARAGANQPQHF. CDR3 DNA sequence: TGTGCCAGCAGTCCCGCCCGGGCAGGGGCAAATCAGCCCCAGCATTTT.

Only a few counts were recorded for this clone. Other DNA sequences in this sample translate to the same CDR3. The chain combines TRBV28 with TRBJ1-2; TRBD1 might be the D (5 bases). V lost 5 bases, J lost 3 bases, and 7 bases lay in between. This CDR3 is built from 12 residues. CDR1 is MDHEN and CDR2 is SYDVKM in the germline V gene. The CDR3 is CASSPRDYGYTF. CDR3 nucleotides: TGTGCCAGCAGTCCCAGGGACTATGGCTACACCTTC.

This chain joins TRBV6-4 and TRBJ2-1; the match to TRBD2 covers 8 bases. J gave up 7 bases and V 4 bases, and 9 bases lay outside the gene matches. CDR1 is MRHNA, CDR2 SNTAGT, per germline. The CDR3 runs to 15 residues. This chain's CDR3 is CASSVTGGPVNEQFF. CDR3 in DNA: TGTGCCAGCAGTGTAACGGGAGGGCCTGTGAATGAGCAGTTCTTC.

The chain carries TRBV11-2 and TRBJ1-4; TRBD1 aligns across 8 bases. CDR1 is SGHAT, CDR2 FQNNGV, per germline. The ends lost 5 bases at V and 6 bases at J; junction bases unmatched: 5. The CDR3 runs 14 residues. Here the CDR3 reads CASSRTGTYEKLFF. The DNA for the CDR3 is TGTGCCAGCAGCCGGACAGGGACTTATGAAAAACTGTTTTTT.

This clone appeared once. The rearrangement joins TRBV7-2 to TRBJ2-1; 8 bases are a match to TRBD1. The germline gives CDR1 SGHTA, CDR2 FQGNSA. This CDR3 comprises 16 residues. V lost 3 bases to trimming and J lost 5 bases; unmatched junction nucleotides: 9. The CDR3, as DNA: TGTGCCAGCAGCTTGAGGGCCAGGGGGCCTGACAATGAGCAGTTCTTC. It translates to CASSLRARGPDNEQFF.

The V and J genes are TRBV19 and TRBJ1-3; no clear D gene. Germline values: CDR1 LNHDA, CDR2 SQIVND (reference sequence). This CDR3 has 17 amino acids. The germline V and J ends were trimmed by 11 bases and 0 bases, with 23 bases remaining between them. The CDR3 reads CASAQAGRLFSGNTIYF. The CDR3 bases are TGTGCCTCAGCCCAAGCGGGCCGCCTTTTCTCTGGAAACACCATATATTTT.

V and J are TRBV19 and TRBJ2-1; D perhaps matches TRBD2 (6 bases). Trimming took off 6 bases at V and 7 bases at J, with 13 bases between the two ends. Germline V gene sequence: CDR1 LNHDA, CDR2 SQIVND (reference sequence). The CDR3 runs 13 residues. The CDR3 DNA reads TGTGCCAGTAGCCGGGAGCCCCTAAATGAGCAGTTCTTC. Amino acid sequence: CASSREPLNEQFF.

This clone was picked up a small number of times. This chain links TRBV5-6 with TRBJ2-7; TRBD1 is a possible D gene (5 bases). The germline V and J ends were trimmed by 7 bases and 5 bases, with 10 bases remaining between them. Germline V lookup: CDR1 SGHDT, CDR2 YYEEEE. The CDR3 is 11 residues long. DNA for the CDR3: TGTGCCAGCCGGACATTACACGAGCAGTACTTC. It is translated as CASRTLHEQYF.

The chain employs TRBV28 and TRBJ1-2; D gene unclear. CDR1 and CDR2 from the germline V gene are MDHEN and SYDVKM. The ends were cut back, 6 bases at V and 4 bases at J, with 9 bases in the middle. There are 12 residues in the CDR3. The CDR3 here is CASSDPGYGYTF. CDR3 DNA: TGTGCCAGCAGCGACCCTGGCTATGGCTACACCTTC.

The chain carries TRBV5-6 and TRBJ2-3; TRBD1 matches 8 bases. From germline, CDR1 is SGHDT and CDR2 YYEEEE. This CDR3 spans 13 amino acids. The J segment lost 4 bases and the V segment lost 4 bases, leaving 2 bases of the junction unmatched. This chain's CDR3 is CASSPDRADTQYF. The CDR3 DNA follows: TGTGCCAGCAGCCCGGACAGGGCAGATACGCAGTATTTT.

The rearrangement links TRBV5-6 to TRBJ2-5; D assignment may be TRBD1 or TRBD2 (5 bases each). CDR3 length equals 16 residues. Trimming left V 0 bases short and J 5 bases short, with 17 bases between. CDR1 SGHDT and CDR2 YYEEEE come from the germline V gene. This CDR3 is CASSLGGWGIGETQYF. CDR3 sequence (DNA): TGTGCCAGCAGCTTGGGAGGGTGGGGGATCGGTGAGACCCAGTACTTC.

With regard to this clone: Germline and junction disagree at one end, which may indicate a read error. V and J are TRBV4-1 and TRBJ1-1; weak D call: TRBD1 (6 bases). The germline gives CDR1 MGHRA, CDR2 YSYEKL. This CDR3 is 15 amino acids long. CDR3 residues: CASSPIGGVNTEAFF. The CDR3 DNA sequence: TGCGCCAGCAGCCCGATAGGGGGGGTGAATACTGAAGCTTTCTTT.

This clone was observed a few times. J is TRBJ2-7 and V is TRBV19; maybe TRBD1 (6 bases). V was pared by 3 bases and J by 0 bases, with 12 bases between. This CDR3 has 15 residues. Germline loops: CDR1 LNHDA, CDR2 SQIVND (reference sequence). This chain's CDR3 is CASSIARTVSYEQYF. In DNA form, the CDR3 reads TGTGCCAGTAGTATTGCGAGGACAGTCTCCTACGAGCAGTACTTC.

This clone occurred once. The CDR3 bases are TGTGCCAGCTCAGCCTCGCTGTACACCGGGGAGCTGTTTTTT. This codes for CASSASLYTGELFF. The V call is TRBV18, the J call TRBJ2-2; D is undetermined. This CDR3 is built from 14 residues. Germline loops: CDR1 KGHSH, CDR2 LQKENI. V was pared by 5 bases and J by 3 bases, with 10 bases between. Using reference TRBV18 and TRBJ2-2 for the parts outside the CDR3, the full variable domain is NAGVMQNPRHLVRRRGQEARLRCSPMKGHSHVYWYRQLPEEGLKFMVYLQKENIIDESGMPKERFSAEFPKEGPSILRIQQVVRGDSAAYFCASSASLYTGELFFGEGSRLTVL.

The chain couples TRBV2 to TRBJ1-2, with TRBD1 identical over 9 bases. CDR3 length: 15 amino acids. After removal of 8 bases from V and 4 bases from J, the junction contained 11 bases not matched to a gene. Germline assignment: CDR1 SNHLY and CDR2 FYNNEI. The CDR3 nucleotides are TGTGCCAGCCGCCTTACGGGACAGGGCCTCTATGGCTACACCTTC. It specifies CASRLTGQGLYGYTF. Looking up the rest from reference TRBV2 and TRBJ1-2 gives the full variable domain: EPEVTQTPSHQVTQMGQEVILRCVPISNHLYFYWYRQILGQKVEFLVSFYNNEISEKSEIFDDQFSVERPDGSNFTLKIRSTKLEDSAMYFCASRLTGQGLYGYTFGSGTRLTVV.

The chain links TRBV11-2 to TRBJ2-3; no reliable D call. Between the trimmed V and J ends, which lost 5 bases and 3 bases, there was a span of 3 bases. The CDR3 covers 11 residues. Germline CDR1 is SGHAT and CDR2 is FQNNGV. CDR3 protein: CASSETDTQYF. DNA for the CDR3: TGTGCCAGCAGCGAGACAGATACGCAGTATTTT.

This rearrangement joins TRBV28 to TRBJ2-7; tentatively, D is TRBD1 (5 bases). Germline V gives CDR1 MDHEN, CDR2 SYDVKM. CDR3 length equals 13 residues. V dropped 6 bases and J dropped 2 bases, with 11 bases sitting between them. For the CDR3, the DNA is TGTGCCAGCAGGATAGACAGCGCCTACGAGCAGTACTTC. The encoded protein is CASRIDSAYEQYF. Supplemented by reference TRBV28 and TRBJ2-7, the full variable domain reads DVKVTQSSRYLVKRTGEKVFLECVQDMDHENMFWYRQDPGLGLRLIYFSYDVKMKEKGDIPEGYSVSREKKERFSLILESASTNQTSMYLCASRIDSAYEQYFGPGTRLTVT.

This chain connects TRBV2 to TRBJ2-1, with 9 bases aligning to TRBD2. Trimming removed 7 bases from V and 1 base from J; junction bases left unmatched: 5. The CDR3 runs 15 residues. The germline V gene has CDR1 SNHLY and CDR2 FYNNEI. Here the CDR3 DNA reads TGTGCCAGCATTCCCGGACTAGCGTCCTACAATGAGCAGTTCTTC. Protein sequence: CASIPGLASYNEQFF.

V usage is TRBV6-5 and J usage is TRBJ2-1, with D uncertain. The V end was cut by 0 bases, the J end by 12 bases, with 12 bases between. Germline CDR1 MNHEY, CDR2 SVGAGI. The CDR3 loop spans 13 amino acids. CDR3 residues: CASSYSLGHGQFF. Written as DNA, the CDR3 is TGTGCCAGCAGTTACTCCCTCGGCCATGGGCAGTTCTTC.

Only one count was recorded for this clone. The chain links TRBV5-1 to TRBJ2-1; 8 bases match TRBD1. CDR3 length equals 12 residues. Germline V gene sequence: CDR1 SGHRS, CDR2 YFSETQ. The J segment lost 9 bases and the V segment lost 4 bases, leaving 3 bases of the junction unmatched. CDR3: CASSVQGAEQFF. The CDR3 coding sequence is TGCGCCAGCAGCGTCCAGGGGGCTGAGCAGTTCTTC.

The chain couples TRBV9 to TRBJ1-5, with D unclear. The CDR3 sequence is 13 residues long. The germline CDR1 and CDR2 sequences are SGDLS and YYNGEE. The V gene lost 3 bases and the J gene lost 3 bases, with 7 bases spanning the gap. The CDR3 DNA sequence: TGTGCCAGCAGCGAAGCGCCCAATCAGCCCCAGCATTTT. It translates to CASSEAPNQPQHF.

The J gene is TRBJ1-1, the V gene TRBV5-1, with D unresolved. The CDR3 has 13 residues. CDR1 is SGHRS, CDR2 YFSETQ, per germline. Trimming pared 1 base from V and 0 bases from J, leaving 4 bases between. CDR3 protein: CASSLTLNTEAFF. DNA of the CDR3: TGCGCCAGCAGCTTGACCCTGAACACTGAAGCTTTCTTT.